The clone carrying this T cell receptor beta chain occurred a few times. TCRdb fed the 5' RACE reads into MiXCR, producing one record per CDR3 protein. The sample includes some 690,000 distinct CDR3 sequences, about 20% of them seen just once. This record comes from a study of identical twins. The sample also formed part of further work on T cells expressing NK-cell markers.

The sequencing sample was made of PBMCs. This receptor was obtained from a woman under 30 in good health.

CDR3 coding DNA: TGTGCCAGCAGCCCCGGGACGGAATACGAGCAGTACTTC. Amino acid sequence: CASSPGTEYEQYF. This chain links TRBV3-1 with TRBJ2-7; tentatively, D is TRBD1 or TRBD2 (5 bases each). The germline V gene encodes CDR1 LGHDT and CDR2 YNNKEL (reference sequence). This CDR3 region has 13 residues. The V and J ends lost 4 bases and 4 bases respectively, with 11 bases between them.